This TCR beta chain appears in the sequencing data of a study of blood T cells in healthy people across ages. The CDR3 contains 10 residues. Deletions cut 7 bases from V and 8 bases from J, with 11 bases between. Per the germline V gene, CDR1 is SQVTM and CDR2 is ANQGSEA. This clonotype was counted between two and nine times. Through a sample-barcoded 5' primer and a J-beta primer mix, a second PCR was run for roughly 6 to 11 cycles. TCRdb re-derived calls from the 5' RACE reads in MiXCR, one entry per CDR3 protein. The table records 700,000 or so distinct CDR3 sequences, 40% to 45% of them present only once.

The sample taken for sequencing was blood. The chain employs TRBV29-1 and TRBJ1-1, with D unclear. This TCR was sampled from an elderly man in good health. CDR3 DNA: TGCAGCGCCTCTGTAGAGGAAGCTTTCTTT. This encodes CSASVEEAFF.